This T cell receptor beta chain is drawn from a study of T cell repertoires in cytomegalovirus infection. Study background: Use of recently identified HLA-C-restricted and well-studied HLA-B-restricted CMV epitopes was part of the study.

TCRdb passed the reads through MiXCR, listing each CDR3 protein once. This sample carries roughly 150,000 distinct CDR3 sequences, less than 25% of them seen once, and the ten largest clones take more than 25%. The study's findings and limits: Ex vivo responses were dominated by HLA-C-restricted CMV-specific TCR beta clonotypes.

V was cut by 6 bases and J by 2 bases, with 11 bases left in between. Per the germline V gene, CDR1 is MNHEY and CDR2 is SMNVEV (reference sequence). The CDR3 is 13 residues long. With respect to this clonotype: The antigen is unknown.

The J gene is TRBJ2-7, the V gene TRBV27; TRBD2 might be the D (6 bases). This clonotype originated in a human donor in good health (CMV status not recorded). Some clones in this sample may be carry-over from other donors' samples. The sample was CD8+ T cells from cultured PBMCs, taken from culture after CMV antigen stimulation. DNA for the CDR3: TGTGCCAGCAGGAGCCTAGCGACCTACGAGCAGTACTTC. Encoded protein: CASRSLATYEQYF.